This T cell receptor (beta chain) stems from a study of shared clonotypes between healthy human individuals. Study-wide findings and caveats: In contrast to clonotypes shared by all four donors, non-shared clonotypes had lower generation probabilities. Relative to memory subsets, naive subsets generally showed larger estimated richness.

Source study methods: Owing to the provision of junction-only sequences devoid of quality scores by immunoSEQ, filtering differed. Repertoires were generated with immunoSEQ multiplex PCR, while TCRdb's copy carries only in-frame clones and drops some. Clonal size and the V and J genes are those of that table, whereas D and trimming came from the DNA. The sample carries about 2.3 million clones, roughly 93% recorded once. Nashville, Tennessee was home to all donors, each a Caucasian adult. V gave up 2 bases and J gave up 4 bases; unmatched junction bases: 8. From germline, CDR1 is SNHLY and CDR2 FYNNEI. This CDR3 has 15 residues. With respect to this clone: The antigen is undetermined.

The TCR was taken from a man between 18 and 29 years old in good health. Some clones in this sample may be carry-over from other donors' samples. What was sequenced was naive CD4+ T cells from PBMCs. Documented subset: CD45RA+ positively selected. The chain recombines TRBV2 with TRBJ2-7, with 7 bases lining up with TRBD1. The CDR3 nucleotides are TGTGCCAGCAGTGAAACTGAGGGACAGATATACGAGCAGTACTTC. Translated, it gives CASSETEGQIYEQYF.